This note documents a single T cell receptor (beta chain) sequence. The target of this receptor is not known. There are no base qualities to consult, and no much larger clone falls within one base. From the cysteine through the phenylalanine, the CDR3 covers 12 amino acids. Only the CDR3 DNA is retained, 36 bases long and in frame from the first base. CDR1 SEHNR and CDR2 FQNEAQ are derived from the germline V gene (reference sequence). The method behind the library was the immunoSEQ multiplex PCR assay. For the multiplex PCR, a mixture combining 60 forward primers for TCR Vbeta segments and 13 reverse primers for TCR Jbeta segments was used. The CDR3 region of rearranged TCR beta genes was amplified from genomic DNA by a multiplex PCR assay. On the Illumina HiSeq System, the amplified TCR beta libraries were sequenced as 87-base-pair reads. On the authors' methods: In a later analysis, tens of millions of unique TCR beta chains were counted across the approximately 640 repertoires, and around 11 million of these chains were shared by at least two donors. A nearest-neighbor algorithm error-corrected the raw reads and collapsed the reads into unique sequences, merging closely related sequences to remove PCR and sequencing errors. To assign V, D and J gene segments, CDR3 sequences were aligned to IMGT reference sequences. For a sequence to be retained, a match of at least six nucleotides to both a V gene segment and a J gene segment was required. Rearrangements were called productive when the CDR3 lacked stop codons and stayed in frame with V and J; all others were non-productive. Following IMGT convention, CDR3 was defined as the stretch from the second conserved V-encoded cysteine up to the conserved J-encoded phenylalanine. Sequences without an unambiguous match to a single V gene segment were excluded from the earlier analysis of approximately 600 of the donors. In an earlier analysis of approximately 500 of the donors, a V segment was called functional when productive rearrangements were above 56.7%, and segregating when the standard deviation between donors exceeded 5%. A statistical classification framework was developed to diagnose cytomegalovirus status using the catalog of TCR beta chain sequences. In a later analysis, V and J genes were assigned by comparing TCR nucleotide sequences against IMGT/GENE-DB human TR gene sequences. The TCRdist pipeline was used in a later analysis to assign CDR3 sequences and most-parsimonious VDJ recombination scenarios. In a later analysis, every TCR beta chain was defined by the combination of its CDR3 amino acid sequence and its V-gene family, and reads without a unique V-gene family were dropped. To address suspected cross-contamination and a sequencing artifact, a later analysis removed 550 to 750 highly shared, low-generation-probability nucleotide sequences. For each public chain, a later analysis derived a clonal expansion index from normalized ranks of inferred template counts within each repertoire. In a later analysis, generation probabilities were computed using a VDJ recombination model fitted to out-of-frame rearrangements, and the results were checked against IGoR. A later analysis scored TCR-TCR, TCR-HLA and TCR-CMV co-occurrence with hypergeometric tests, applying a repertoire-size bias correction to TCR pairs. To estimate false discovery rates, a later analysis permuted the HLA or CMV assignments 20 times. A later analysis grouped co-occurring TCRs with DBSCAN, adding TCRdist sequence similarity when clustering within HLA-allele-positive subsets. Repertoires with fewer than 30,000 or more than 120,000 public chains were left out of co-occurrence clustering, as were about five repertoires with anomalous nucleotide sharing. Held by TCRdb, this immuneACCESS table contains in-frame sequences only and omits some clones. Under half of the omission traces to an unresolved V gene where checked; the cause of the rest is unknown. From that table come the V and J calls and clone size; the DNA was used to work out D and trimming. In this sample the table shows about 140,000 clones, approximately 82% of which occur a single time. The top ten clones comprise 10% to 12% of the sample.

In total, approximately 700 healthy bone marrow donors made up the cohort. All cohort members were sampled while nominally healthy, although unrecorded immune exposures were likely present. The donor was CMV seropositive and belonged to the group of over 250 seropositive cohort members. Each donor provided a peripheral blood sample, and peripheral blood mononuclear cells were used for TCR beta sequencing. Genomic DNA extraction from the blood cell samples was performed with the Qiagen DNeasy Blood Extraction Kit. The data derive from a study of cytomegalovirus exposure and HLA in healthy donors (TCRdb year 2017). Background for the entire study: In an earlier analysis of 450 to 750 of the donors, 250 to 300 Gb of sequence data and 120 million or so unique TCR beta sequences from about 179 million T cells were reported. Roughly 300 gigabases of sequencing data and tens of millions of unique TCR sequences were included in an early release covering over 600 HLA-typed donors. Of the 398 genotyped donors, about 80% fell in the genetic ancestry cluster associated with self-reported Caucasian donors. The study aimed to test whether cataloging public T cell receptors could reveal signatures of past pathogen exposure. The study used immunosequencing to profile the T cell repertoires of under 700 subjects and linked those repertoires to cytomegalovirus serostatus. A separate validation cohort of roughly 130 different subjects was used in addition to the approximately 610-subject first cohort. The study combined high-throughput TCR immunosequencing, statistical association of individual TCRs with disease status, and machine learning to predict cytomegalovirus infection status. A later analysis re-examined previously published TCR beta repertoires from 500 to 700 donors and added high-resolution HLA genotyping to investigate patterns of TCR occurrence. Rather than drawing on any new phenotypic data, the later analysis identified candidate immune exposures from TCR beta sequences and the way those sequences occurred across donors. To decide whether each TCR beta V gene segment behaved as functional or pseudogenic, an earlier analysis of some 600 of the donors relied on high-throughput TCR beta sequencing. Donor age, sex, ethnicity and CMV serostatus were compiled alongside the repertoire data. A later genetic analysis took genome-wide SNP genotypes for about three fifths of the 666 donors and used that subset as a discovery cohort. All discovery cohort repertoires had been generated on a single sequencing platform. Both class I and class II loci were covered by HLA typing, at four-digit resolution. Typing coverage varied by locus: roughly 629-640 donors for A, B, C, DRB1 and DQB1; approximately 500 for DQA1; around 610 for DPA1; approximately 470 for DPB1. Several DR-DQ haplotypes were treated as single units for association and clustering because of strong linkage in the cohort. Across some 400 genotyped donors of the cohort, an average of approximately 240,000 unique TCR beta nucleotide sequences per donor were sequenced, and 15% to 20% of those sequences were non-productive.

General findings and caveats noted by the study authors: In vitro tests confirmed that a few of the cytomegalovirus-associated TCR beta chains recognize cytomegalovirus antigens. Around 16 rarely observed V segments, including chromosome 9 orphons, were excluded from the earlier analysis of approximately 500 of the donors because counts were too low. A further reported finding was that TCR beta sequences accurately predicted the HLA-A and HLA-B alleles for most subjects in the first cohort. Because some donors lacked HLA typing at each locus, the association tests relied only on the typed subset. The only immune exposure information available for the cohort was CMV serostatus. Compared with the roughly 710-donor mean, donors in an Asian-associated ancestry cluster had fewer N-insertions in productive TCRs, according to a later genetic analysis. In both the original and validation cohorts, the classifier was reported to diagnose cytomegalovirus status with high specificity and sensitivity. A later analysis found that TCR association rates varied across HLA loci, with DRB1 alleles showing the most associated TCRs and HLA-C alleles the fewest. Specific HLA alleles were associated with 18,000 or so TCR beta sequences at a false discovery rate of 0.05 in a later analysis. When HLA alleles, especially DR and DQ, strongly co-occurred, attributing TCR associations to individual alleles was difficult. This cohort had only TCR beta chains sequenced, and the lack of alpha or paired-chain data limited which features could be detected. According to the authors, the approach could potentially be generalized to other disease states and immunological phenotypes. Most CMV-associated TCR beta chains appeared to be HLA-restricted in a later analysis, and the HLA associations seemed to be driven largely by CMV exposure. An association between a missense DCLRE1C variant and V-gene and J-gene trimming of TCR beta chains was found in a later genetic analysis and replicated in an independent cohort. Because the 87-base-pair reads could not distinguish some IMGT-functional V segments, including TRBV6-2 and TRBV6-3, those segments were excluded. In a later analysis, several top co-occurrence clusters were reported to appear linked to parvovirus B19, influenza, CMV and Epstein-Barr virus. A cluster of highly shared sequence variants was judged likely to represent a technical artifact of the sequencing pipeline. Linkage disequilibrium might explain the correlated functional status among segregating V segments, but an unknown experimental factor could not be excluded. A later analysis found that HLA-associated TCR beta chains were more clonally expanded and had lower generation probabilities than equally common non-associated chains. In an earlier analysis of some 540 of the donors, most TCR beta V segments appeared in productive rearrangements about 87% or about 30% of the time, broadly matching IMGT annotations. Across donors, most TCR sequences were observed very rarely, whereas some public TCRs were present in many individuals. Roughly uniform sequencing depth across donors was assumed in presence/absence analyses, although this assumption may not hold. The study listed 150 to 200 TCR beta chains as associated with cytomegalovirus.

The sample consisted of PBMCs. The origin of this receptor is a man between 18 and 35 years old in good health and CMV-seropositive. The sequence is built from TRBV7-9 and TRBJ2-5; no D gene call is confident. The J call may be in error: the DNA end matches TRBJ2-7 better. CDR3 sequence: CASSLSIAEQYF. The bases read TGTGCCAGCAGCTTATCGATTGCCGAGCAGTACTTC.